These 32 T cell receptor beta chains originate from one sample sequenced in a study of cytomegalovirus exposure and HLA in healthy donors. The protocol was immunoSEQ multiplex PCR, while the TCRdb copy is restricted to in-frame clones and leaves out a portion. The table shows approximately 73,000 clones, with about 95% occurring only once. Sequencing was carried out using PBMCs. The receptors here all came from a young man in good health and CMV-seronegative.

The chain combines TRBV7-9 with TRBJ2-3; D possibly corresponds to TRBD1 (5 bases). The germline gives CDR1 SEHNR, CDR2 FQNEAQ (reference sequence). V gave up 1 base and J gave up 2 bases, with 7 bases separating them. This CDR3 spans 14 amino acids. The CDR3: CASSLGQYTDTQYF. The CDR3 DNA reads TGTGCCAGCAGCTTAGGACAGTACACAGATACGCAGTATTTT.

Here the CDR3 reads CASSYSQGKNTEAFF. CDR3 in DNA: TGTGCCAGCAGTTACTCGCAGGGGAAGAACACTGAAGCTTTCTTT. The rearrangement uses TRBV6-6 and TRBJ1-1; possibly TRBD1 for D (6 bases). The CDR3 sequence is 15 residues long. V was shortened by 0 bases and J by 1 base, with 9 bases between the two germline ends. Germline V gene sequence: CDR1 MNHNY, CDR2 SVGAGI (reference sequence).

The chain carries TRBV7-8 and TRBJ2-7, with 7 bases lining up with TRBD1. CDR1 and CDR2 (germline): SGHVS, FQNEAQ. The junction had 8 bases not matched to a gene; V was cut back by 0 bases and J by 6 bases. The CDR3 totals 15 residues. For the CDR3, the DNA is TGTGCCAGCAGCTTAGCGAGGCAGGGGGTATCCGAGCAGTACTTC. Encoded protein: CASSLARQGVSEQYF.

The V call is TRBV15, the J call TRBJ1-1; a possible D gene is TRBD1 (5 bases). CDR3 size: 16 residues. Trimming cost V 0 bases and J 1 base, with 12 bases left between them. Looked up from germline, CDR1 is LNHNV and CDR2 is YYDKDF (reference sequence). CDR3 DNA sequence: TGTGCCACCAGCAGAGATCCAACAGGATCGAACACTGAAGCTTTCTTT. Translating it yields CATSRDPTGSNTEAFF.

This clone was observed a single time. The rearrangement joins TRBV11-2 to TRBJ2-2; D perhaps matches TRBD2 (5 bases). Germline V gene lookup returns CDR1 SGHAT and CDR2 FQNNGV. The CDR3 is 18 residues long. V was clipped by 2 bases and J by 5 bases, with 21 bases between them. The chain's CDR3 is CASSLTLLMDSTTGELFF. As DNA, the CDR3 is TGTGCCAGCAGCTTAACCCTGCTTATGGACTCCACGACCGGGGAGCTGTTTTTT.

CDR3 DNA sequence: TGTGCCAGCAGCCCCCCAGGGGTTGGAAATCAGCCCCAGCATTTT. It yields the protein CASSPPGVGNQPQHF. The V call is TRBV6-5, the J call TRBJ1-5, with D perhaps TRBD1 (6 bases). CDR3 length: 15 amino acids. The V end lost 6 bases, the J end lost 4 bases, and 16 bases lay between the germline ends. CDR1 and CDR2 (germline): MNHEY, SVGAGI.

CDR3 loop: CASSGQGSTEAFF. CDR3 sequence (DNA): TGTGCCAGCAGCGGACAGGGGAGCACTGAAGCTTTCTTT. This chain joins TRBV9 and TRBJ1-1, with TRBD1 matching over 8 bases. The CDR3 covers 13 residues. The ends lost 3 bases at V and 4 bases at J; junction bases unmatched: 2. CDR1 SGDLS and CDR2 YYNGEE come from the germline V gene. Full variable domain (missing parts from reference TRBV9 and TRBJ1-1): DSGVTQTPKHLITATGQRVTLRCSPRSGDLSVYWYQQSLDQGLQFLIQYYNGEERAKGNILERFSAQQFPDLHSELNLSSLELGDSALYFCASSGQGSTEAFFGQGTRLTVV.

This chain joins TRBV19 and TRBJ2-1; 10 bases align to TRBD1. Germline V gene lookup returns CDR1 LNHDA and CDR2 SQIVND (reference sequence). The J segment lost 2 bases and the V segment lost 6 bases, leaving 4 bases of the junction unmatched. This CDR3 spans 15 amino acids. In nucleotides, the CDR3 is TGTGCCAGTAGGGGGACAGGGGACCCCTACAATGAGCAGTTCTTC. Protein: CASRGTGDPYNEQFF.

The genes are TRBV19 and TRBJ1-2; 7 bases map to TRBD1. The germline CDR1 and CDR2 sequences are LNHDA and SQIVND (reference sequence). The CDR3 runs to 15 residues. V shed 5 bases, J shed 3 bases, and the junction held 9 bases outside the gene matches. CDR3 protein: CASSVTGDNYYGYTF. CDR3 coding DNA: TGTGCCAGTAGTGTTACAGGGGATAATTACTATGGCTACACCTTC.

This sequence joins TRBV4-1 and TRBJ1-2; maybe TRBD1 (5 bases). The length of the CDR3 is 18 residues. Germline lookup yields CDR1 MGHRA and CDR2 YSYEKL. V was pared by 0 bases and J by 0 bases, with 17 bases between. The chain's CDR3 is CASSQDPGQNDPNYGYTF. The DNA of the CDR3 is TGCGCCAGCAGCCAAGATCCCGGACAAAATGACCCTAACTATGGCTACACCTTC.

The gene calls are TRBV25-1 and TRBJ2-1; D is unresolved. Germline values: CDR1 MGHDK, CDR2 SYGVNS. The CDR3 spans 11 residues. V shed 3 bases and J shed 7 bases, with 4 bases lying between them. The CDR3 region is CASSDYNEQFF. DNA for the CDR3: TGTGCCAGCAGTGATTATAATGAGCAGTTCTTC.

CDR3 in amino acids: CASSLVLAGGGEQFF. The CDR3 region has the DNA TGTGCCAGCAGCTTAGTGCTAGCGGGGGGAGGTGAGCAGTTCTTC. The gene calls are TRBV7-2 and TRBJ2-1; 11 bases are a match to TRBD2. The germline CDR1 and CDR2 sequences are SGHTA and FQGNSA. This CDR3 is 15 amino acids long. Trimming cost V 1 base and J 9 bases; bases outside gene matches: 5.

The sample holds one count of this clone. The chain combines TRBV9 with TRBJ1-5, with D possibly matching TRBD1 (5 bases). The CDR3 loop spans 14 amino acids. V was shortened by 3 bases and J by 2 bases, with 9 bases between the two germline ends. The germline V gene has CDR1 SGDLS and CDR2 YYNGEE. CDR3 in amino acids: CASSEQGGNQPQHF. The CDR3 bases are TGTGCCAGCAGCGAGCAGGGCGGCAATCAGCCCCAGCATTTT.

The genes are TRBV12-5 and TRBJ2-5; TRBD2 matches 10 bases. Germline V CDR1 and CDR2: LGHNT, FRNRAP. The CDR3 is 20 amino acids. J lost 2 bases, V lost 0 bases, and 15 bases had no gene match. CDR3: CASGLVFQSPLAGGQETQYF. The DNA of the CDR3 is TGTGCTAGTGGTTTGGTTTTCCAGTCCCCCTTAGCGGGGGGACAAGAGACCCAGTACTTC.

V and J are TRBV27 and TRBJ1-3; D gene ambiguous. Germline lookup yields CDR1 MNHEY and CDR2 SMNVEV (reference sequence). The CDR3 is 16 residues long. Trimming removed 5 bases from V and 4 bases from J, with 18 bases in between. This CDR3 is CASSPYFRDTGNTIYF. The CDR3 region has the DNA TGTGCCAGCAGTCCATACTTCCGTGACACGGGAAACACCATATATTTT.

The gene calls are TRBV5-1 and TRBJ2-1; 11 bases fit TRBD2. Germline V gene lookup returns CDR1 SGHRS and CDR2 YFSETQ. Trimming at V came to 7 bases and at J to 3 bases, leaving 6 bases not matched to a gene. The CDR3 is 15 amino acids. In DNA, the CDR3 is TGCGCCAGCGGCACTAGCGGGGGATACTACAATGAGCAGTTCTTC. Residues: CASGTSGGYYNEQFF.

This clone was seen only once. The sample holds other DNA sequences that translate to the same CDR3. This chain connects TRBV4-3 to TRBJ1-5; D gene ambiguous. Germline lookup yields CDR1 LGHNA and CDR2 YSLEER. This CDR3 spans 15 amino acids. V was trimmed by 3 bases and J by 6 bases, leaving 15 bases between them. The DNA of the CDR3 is TGCGCCAGCAGCCAGTGGACGGGAGAGGGTCAGCCCCAGCATTTT. Translated, it gives CASSQWTGEGQPQHF.

The rearrangement links TRBV9 to TRBJ2-2; D call uncertain. With 4 bases removed from V and 4 bases from J, the gap between germline ends came to 5 bases. CDR1 and CDR2 from the germline V gene are SGDLS and YYNGEE. The CDR3 totals 12 residues. CDR3 sequence reads: CASSLITGELFF. CDR3 sequence (DNA): TGTGCCAGCAGCTTAATCACCGGGGAGCTGTTTTTT. The entire variable domain, with the rest obtained from reference TRBV9 and TRBJ2-2, is as follows: DSGVTQTPKHLITATGQRVTLRCSPRSGDLSVYWYQQSLDQGLQFLIQYYNGEERAKGNILERFSAQQFPDLHSELNLSSLELGDSALYFCASSLITGELFFGEGSRLTVL.

The V call is TRBV15, the J call TRBJ1-4; unclear D gene. This CDR3 is built from 15 residues. The germline CDR1 and CDR2 sequences are LNHNV and YYDKDF (reference sequence). Trimming cost V 4 bases and J 0 bases, with 9 bases left between them. The CDR3 nucleotides read TGTGCCACCAGCACCCCCCCGGCAACTAATGAAAAACTGTTTTTT. Translated: CATSTPPATNEKLFF.

The chain employs TRBV30 and TRBJ1-1; no definite D call. Germline V gene sequence: CDR1 GTSNPN, CDR2 SVGIG (reference sequence). The CDR3 loop spans 11 amino acids. Trimming left V 0 bases short and J 5 bases short, with 4 bases between. The CDR3 is CAWSVQTEAFF. The CDR3 coding sequence is TGTGCCTGGAGTGTACAAACTGAAGCTTTCTTT. Looking up the rest from reference TRBV30 and TRBJ1-1 gives the full variable domain: SQTIHQWPATLVQPVGSPLSLECTVEGTSNPNLYWYRQAAGRGLQLLFYSVGIGQISSEVPQNLSASRPQDRQFILSSKKLLLSDSGFYLCAWSVQTEAFFGQGTRLTVV.

The J gene is TRBJ2-7, the V gene TRBV5-4; TRBD1 is a possible D gene (6 bases). The germline V gene encodes CDR1 SGHNT and CDR2 YYREEE (reference sequence). The CDR3 has 14 residues. Trimming shortened V by 5 bases and J by 2 bases, and 14 bases separated the two germline ends. The CDR3 bases are TGTGCCAGCAGTAAACAGGGTAACCCCTACGAGCAGTACTTC. It codes for CASSKQGNPYEQYF.

The CDR3 protein is CASSLVRGWGTDTQYF. The DNA of the CDR3 is TGCGCCAGCAGCTTGGTACGCGGGTGGGGCACAGATACGCAGTATTTT. This rearrangement joins TRBV5-1 to TRBJ2-3; tentatively, D is TRBD2 (5 bases). V was pared by 0 bases and J by 1 base, with 12 bases between. CDR1 and CDR2 (germline): SGHRS, YFSETQ. The CDR3 is 16 residues long.

V is TRBV20-1 and J is TRBJ2-7; no clear D. Between the trimmed V and J ends, which lost 3 bases and 9 bases, there was a span of 12 bases. CDR3 length: 11 amino acids. Germline V gene sequence: CDR1 DFQATT, CDR2 SNEGSKA (reference sequence). CDR3: CSASDEHVQYF. The DNA for the CDR3 is TGCAGTGCTAGTGATGAGCATGTGCAGTACTTC.

The chain employs TRBV19 and TRBJ1-2; tentatively, D is TRBD1 (6 bases). Per germline, CDR1 LNHDA and CDR2 SQIVND (reference sequence). This CDR3 contains 13 residues. The V end lost 6 bases, the J end lost 8 bases, and 16 bases lay between the germline ends. The CDR3 DNA reads TGTGCCAGTAGCCCCGGGACAATTCAAGGCTACACCTTC. This encodes CASSPGTIQGYTF.

The J gene is TRBJ2-1, the V gene TRBV9, with D unclear. V was clipped by 0 bases and J by 2 bases, with 6 bases between them. CDR1 is SGDLS and CDR2 is YYNGEE in the germline V gene. The CDR3 is 14 residues long. CDR3 protein: CASSVDDTYNEQFF. In nucleotides, the CDR3 is TGTGCCAGCAGCGTAGATGACACCTACAATGAGCAGTTCTTC.

The rearrangement links TRBV10-3 to TRBJ2-5; TRBD1 matches 11 bases. The J segment lost 4 bases and the V segment lost 8 bases, leaving 9 bases of the junction unmatched. CDR1 and CDR2 (germline): ENHRY, SYGVKD. This CDR3 contains 15 residues. The CDR3 sequence is CAIGPGQGVRETQYF. In DNA form, the CDR3 reads TGTGCCATCGGACCGGGACAGGGGGTGAGAGAGACCCAGTACTTC.

This rearrangement joins TRBV7-3 to TRBJ1-1; 7 nucleotides line up with TRBD1. The germline gives CDR1 SGHTA, CDR2 FQGTGA. The CDR3 is 13 amino acids. J gave up 11 bases and V 1 base, and 7 bases lay outside the gene matches. CDR3 loop: CASSLRQGGVAFF. The CDR3 DNA sequence: TGTGCCAGCAGCTTAAGACAGGGCGGAGTGGCTTTCTTT. Using reference TRBV7-3 and TRBJ1-1 for the parts outside the CDR3, the full variable domain is GAGVSQTPSNKVTEKGKYVELRCDPISGHTALYWYRQSLGQGPEFLIYFQGTGAADDSGLPNDRFFAVRPEGSVSTLKIQRTERGDSAVYLCASSLRQGGVAFFGQGTRLTVV.

The rearrangement joins TRBV28 to TRBJ2-7; 7 bases are shared with TRBD1. Trimming removed 5 bases from V and 3 bases from J; junction bases left unmatched: 7. In germline, CDR1 is MDHEN, CDR2 SYDVKM. The CDR3 contains 14 residues. CDR3 bases: TGTGCCAGCAGTACGGGACAGATACTCTACGAGCAGTACTTC. It specifies CASSTGQILYEQYF.

The genes are TRBV18 and TRBJ1-4; 9 bases are a match to TRBD1. V gave up 5 bases and J gave up 5 bases; unmatched junction bases: 6. Germline V gene lookup returns CDR1 KGHSH and CDR2 LQKENI. The CDR3 length is 15 residues. CDR3 protein: CASSSLGTGNEKLFF. CDR3 nucleotide sequence: TGTGCCAGCTCATCCCTCGGGACAGGGAATGAAAAACTGTTTTTT.

This chain connects TRBV18 to TRBJ2-5; 8 nucleotides align to TRBD2. This CDR3 spans 15 amino acids. Germline CDR1 reads KGHSH; CDR2 reads LQKENI. Trimming removed 3 bases from V and 2 bases from J; junction bases left unmatched: 5. The CDR3: CASSPLAGGQETQYF. The CDR3 bases are TGTGCCAGCTCACCTCTGGCGGGGGGACAAGAGACCCAGTACTTC. The variable domain in full, completed from reference TRBV18 and TRBJ2-5, reads NAGVMQNPRHLVRRRGQEARLRCSPMKGHSHVYWYRQLPEEGLKFMVYLQKENIIDESGMPKERFSAEFPKEGPSILRIQQVVRGDSAAYFCASSPLAGGQETQYFGPGTRLLVL.

The chain is built from TRBV9 and TRBJ2-7; 11 bases are shared with TRBD1. The trim removed 4 bases at V and 3 bases at J, leaving 3 bases unmatched. There are 14 residues in the CDR3. Germline V gives CDR1 SGDLS, CDR2 YYNGEE. CDR3 amino acids: CASSLGQGDYEQYF. CDR3 bases: TGTGCCAGCAGCCTGGGACAGGGGGACTACGAGCAGTACTTC.

V usage is TRBV27 and J usage is TRBJ2-1; weak D call: TRBD1 (6 bases). V shed 4 bases and J shed 4 bases, with 29 bases lying between them. Germline CDR1 and CDR2: MNHEY and SMNVEV (reference sequence). The CDR3 is made up of 20 amino acids. DNA of the CDR3: TGTGCCAGCAGTTCCTCTCTCTGGGGGCGCAGGGTTCCCGTTTACAATGAGCAGTTCTTC. Its protein is CASSSSLWGRRVPVYNEQFF.